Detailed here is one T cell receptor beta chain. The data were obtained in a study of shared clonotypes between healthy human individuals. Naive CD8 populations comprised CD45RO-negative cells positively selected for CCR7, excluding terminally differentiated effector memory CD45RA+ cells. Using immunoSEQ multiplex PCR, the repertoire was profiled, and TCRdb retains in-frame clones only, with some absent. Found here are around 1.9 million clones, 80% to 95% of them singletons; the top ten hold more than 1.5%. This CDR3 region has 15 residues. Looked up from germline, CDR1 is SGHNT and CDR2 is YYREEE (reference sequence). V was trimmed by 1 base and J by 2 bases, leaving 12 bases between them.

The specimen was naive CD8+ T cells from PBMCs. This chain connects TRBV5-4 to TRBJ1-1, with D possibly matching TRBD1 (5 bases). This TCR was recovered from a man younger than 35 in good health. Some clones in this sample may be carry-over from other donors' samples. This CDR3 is CASSLNGAFNTEAFF. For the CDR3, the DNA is TGTGCCAGCAGCTTGAATGGGGCGTTCAACACTGAAGCTTTCTTT.